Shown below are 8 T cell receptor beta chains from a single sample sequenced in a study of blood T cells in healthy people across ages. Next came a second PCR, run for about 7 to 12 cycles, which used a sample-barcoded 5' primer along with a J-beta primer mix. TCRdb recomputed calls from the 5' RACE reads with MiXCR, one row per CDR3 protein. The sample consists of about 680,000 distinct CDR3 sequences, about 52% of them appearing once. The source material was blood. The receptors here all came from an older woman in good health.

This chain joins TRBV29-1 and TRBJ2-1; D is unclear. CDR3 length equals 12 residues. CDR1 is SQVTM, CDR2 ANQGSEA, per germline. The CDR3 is CNAPKGNNEQFF. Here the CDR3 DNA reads TGCAACGCTCCCAAAGGGAACAATGAGCAGTTCTTC.

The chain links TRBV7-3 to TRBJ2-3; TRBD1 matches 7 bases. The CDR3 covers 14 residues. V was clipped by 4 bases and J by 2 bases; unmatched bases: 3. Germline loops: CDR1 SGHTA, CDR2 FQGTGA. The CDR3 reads CASSSGQHTDTQYF. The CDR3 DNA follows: TGTGCCAGCAGCTCGGGACAGCACACAGATACGCAGTATTTT.

CDR3 nucleotide sequence: TGTGCCAGCAGTTTGGGGACTGACGCCTTTGGGACAGATACGCAGTATTTT. This gives the protein CASSLGTDAFGTDTQYF. This sequence joins TRBV12-3 or TRBV12-4 and TRBJ2-3, with a tentative D call TRBD2 (6 bases). The length of the CDR3 is 17 residues. The ends were cut back, 3 bases at V and 3 bases at J, with 19 bases in the middle.

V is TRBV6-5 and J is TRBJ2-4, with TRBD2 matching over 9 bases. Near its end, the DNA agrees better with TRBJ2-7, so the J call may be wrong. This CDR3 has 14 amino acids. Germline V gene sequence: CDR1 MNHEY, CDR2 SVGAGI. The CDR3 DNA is TGTGCCAGCAGTTCTAGCGGGATTTACTACGAGCAGTACTTC. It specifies CASSSSGIYYEQYF.

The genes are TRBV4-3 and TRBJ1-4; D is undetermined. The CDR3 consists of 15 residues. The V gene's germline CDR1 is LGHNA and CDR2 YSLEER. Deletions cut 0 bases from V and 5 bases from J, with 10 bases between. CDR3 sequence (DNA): TGCGCCAGCAGCCAAGATGAGAGCCACAATGAAAAACTGTTTTTT. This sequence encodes CASSQDESHNEKLFF.

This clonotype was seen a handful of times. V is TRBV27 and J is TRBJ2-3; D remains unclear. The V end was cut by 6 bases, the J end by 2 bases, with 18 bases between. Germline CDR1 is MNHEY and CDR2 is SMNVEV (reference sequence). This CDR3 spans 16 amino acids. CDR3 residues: CASSWTTPQYTDTQYF. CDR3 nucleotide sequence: TGTGCCAGCAGCTGGACCACCCCGCAGTACACAGATACGCAGTATTTT.

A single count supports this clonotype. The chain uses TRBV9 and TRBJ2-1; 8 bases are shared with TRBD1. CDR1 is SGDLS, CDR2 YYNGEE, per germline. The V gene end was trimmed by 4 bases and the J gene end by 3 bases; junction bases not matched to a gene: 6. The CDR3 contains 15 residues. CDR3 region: CASSIRDRGYNEQFF. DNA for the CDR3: TGTGCCAGCAGCATTCGCGACAGGGGCTACAATGAGCAGTTCTTC. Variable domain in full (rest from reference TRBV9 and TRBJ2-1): DSGVTQTPKHLITATGQRVTLRCSPRSGDLSVYWYQQSLDQGLQFLIQYYNGEERAKGNILERFSAQQFPDLHSELNLSSLELGDSALYFCASSIRDRGYNEQFFGPGTRLTVL.

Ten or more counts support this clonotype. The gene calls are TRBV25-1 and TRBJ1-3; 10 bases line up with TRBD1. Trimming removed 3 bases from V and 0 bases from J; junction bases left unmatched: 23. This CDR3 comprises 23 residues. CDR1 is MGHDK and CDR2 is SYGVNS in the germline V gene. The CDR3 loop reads CASSEFLHTGTGASGASGNTIYF. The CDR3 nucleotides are TGTGCCAGCAGTGAGTTCCTCCACACTGGGACAGGGGCGTCCGGGGCCTCTGGAAACACCATATATTTT.